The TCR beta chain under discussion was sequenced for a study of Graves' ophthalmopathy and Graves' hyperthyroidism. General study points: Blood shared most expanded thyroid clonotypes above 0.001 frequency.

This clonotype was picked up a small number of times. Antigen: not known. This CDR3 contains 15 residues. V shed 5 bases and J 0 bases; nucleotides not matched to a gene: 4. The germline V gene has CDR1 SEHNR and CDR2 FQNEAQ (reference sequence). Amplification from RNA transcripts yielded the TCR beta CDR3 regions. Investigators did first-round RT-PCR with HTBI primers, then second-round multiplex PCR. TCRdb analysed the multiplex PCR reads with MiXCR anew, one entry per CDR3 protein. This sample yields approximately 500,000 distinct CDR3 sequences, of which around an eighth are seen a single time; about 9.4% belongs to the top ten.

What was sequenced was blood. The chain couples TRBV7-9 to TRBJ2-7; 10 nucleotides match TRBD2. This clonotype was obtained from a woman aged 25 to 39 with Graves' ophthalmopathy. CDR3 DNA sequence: TGTGCCAGCAGCCAACTAGCGGGGCGCTCCTACGAGCAGTACTTC. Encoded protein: CASSQLAGRSYEQYF.